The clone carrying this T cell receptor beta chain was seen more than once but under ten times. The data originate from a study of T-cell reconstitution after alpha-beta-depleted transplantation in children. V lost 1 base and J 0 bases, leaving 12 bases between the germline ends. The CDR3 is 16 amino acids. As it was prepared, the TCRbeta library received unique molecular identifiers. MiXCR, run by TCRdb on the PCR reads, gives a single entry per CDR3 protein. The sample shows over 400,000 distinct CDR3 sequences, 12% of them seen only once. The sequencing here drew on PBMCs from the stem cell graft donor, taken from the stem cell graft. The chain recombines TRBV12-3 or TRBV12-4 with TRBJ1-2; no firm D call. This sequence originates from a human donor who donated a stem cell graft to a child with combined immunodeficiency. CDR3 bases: TGTGCCAGCAGTTTAGTCTCTAGTGGAGCTAACTATGGCTACACCTTC. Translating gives CASSLVSSGANYGYTF.